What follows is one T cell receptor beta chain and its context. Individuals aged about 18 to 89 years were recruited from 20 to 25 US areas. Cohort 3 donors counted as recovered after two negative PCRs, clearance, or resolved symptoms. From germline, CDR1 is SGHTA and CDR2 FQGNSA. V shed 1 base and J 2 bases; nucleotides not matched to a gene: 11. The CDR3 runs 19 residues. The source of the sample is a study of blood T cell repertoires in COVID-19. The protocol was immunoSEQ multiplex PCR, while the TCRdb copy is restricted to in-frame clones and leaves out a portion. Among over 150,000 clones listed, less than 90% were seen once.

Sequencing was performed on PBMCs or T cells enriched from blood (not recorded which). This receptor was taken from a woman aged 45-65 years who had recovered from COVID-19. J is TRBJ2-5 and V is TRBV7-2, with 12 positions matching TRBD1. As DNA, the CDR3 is TGTGCCAGCAGCTTAGGTCCAGTGGGGACAGGGGGCGAGCAAGAGACCCAGTACTTC. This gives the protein CASSLGPVGTGGEQETQYF. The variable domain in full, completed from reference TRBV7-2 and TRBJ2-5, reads GAGVSQSPSNKVTEKGKDVELRCDPISGHTALYWYRQSLGQGLEFLIYFQGNSAPDKSGLPSDRFSAERTGGSVSTLTIQRTQQEDSAVYLCASSLGPVGTGGEQETQYFGPGTRLLVL.